This passage covers 21 T cell receptor beta chains from one sample sequenced in a study of blood T cell repertoires in COVID-19 (dated by TCRdb to 2020 to 2022). Library preparation employed the immunoSEQ multiplex PCR assay. TCRdb mirrors the immuneACCESS table, restricted to in-frame sequences. Some clones are absent from its copies; in checked studies, under half trace to an unresolved V gene, and the reason for the others is unknown. Present in this sample are about 200,000 clones, 90% to 95% of which were seen just once. Clones ranked in the top ten supply 0.76% of the sample. The sample consisted of peripheral blood. The receptors stem from a man aged 25-45 years with COVID-19, enrolled during active disease.

The chain links TRBV5-4 to TRBJ2-7, with 9 nucleotides matching TRBD1. Germline values: CDR1 SGHNT, CDR2 YYREEE (reference sequence). V gave up 4 bases and J gave up 6 bases; unmatched junction bases: 11. This CDR3 is 15 amino acids long. CDR3 nucleotide sequence: TGTGCCAGCAGCAGCACCGGGACAGGGCTAGGCGAGCAGTACTTC. This gives the protein CASSSTGTGLGEQYF.

The rearrangement joins TRBV2 to TRBJ1-2; no firm D call. V was trimmed by 2 bases and J by 5 bases, leaving 9 bases between them. Germline-derived CDR1 and CDR2 are SNHLY and FYNNEI. The CDR3 covers 13 residues. The CDR3 sequence: CASSELGGYGYTF. In DNA, the CDR3 is TGTGCCAGCAGTGAACTAGGCGGGTATGGCTACACCTTC.

The rearrangement joins TRBV6-2 or TRBV6-3 to TRBJ2-7; 7 positions agree with TRBD2. The CDR3 has 17 residues. The germline V gene has CDR1 MNHEY and CDR2 SVGEGT. The V and J ends lost 3 bases and 0 bases, in that order; junction bases with no gene match: 11. The CDR3: CASSYRLERGSSYEQYF. CDR3 coding DNA: TGTGCCAGCAGTTATAGGTTGGAGCGGGGAAGCTCCTACGAGCAGTACTTC.

The chain recombines TRBV15 with TRBJ1-6; 9 positions agree with TRBD1. The trim removed 1 base at V and 9 bases at J, leaving 7 bases unmatched. Germline V gene lookup returns CDR1 LNHNV and CDR2 YYDKDF (reference sequence). CDR3 length: 16 residues. CDR3 region: CATSRGRGTGTSPLHF. For the CDR3, the DNA is TGTGCCACCAGCAGAGGGAGGGGGACAGGGACTTCACCCCTCCACTTT.

This chain joins TRBV7-7 and TRBJ2-1; 8 bases line up with TRBD1. V lost 5 bases, J lost 4 bases, and 7 bases stayed unmatched. Germline CDR1 and CDR2: SSHAT and FNYEAQ (reference sequence). There are 15 residues in the CDR3. This CDR3 is CASSPGTGTYNEQFF. The DNA for the CDR3 is TGTGCCAGCAGCCCGGGGACAGGAACGTACAATGAGCAGTTCTTC.

The chain combines TRBV6-2 or TRBV6-3 with TRBJ2-1; D not resolved. The germline gives CDR1 MNHEY, CDR2 SVGEGT. The CDR3 has 12 residues. Between the trimmed V and J ends, which lost 3 bases and 6 bases, there was a span of 6 bases. In nucleotides, the CDR3 is TGTGCCAGCAGTTATTCCGTCAATGAGCAGTTCTTC. Translating gives CASSYSVNEQFF.

The rearrangement joins TRBV25-1 to TRBJ1-1, with 7 positions matching TRBD1. The V and J ends lost 6 bases and 2 bases, in that order; junction bases with no gene match: 3. The CDR3 has 13 amino acids. The germline V gene has CDR1 MGHDK and CDR2 SYGVNS. CDR3 bases: TGTGCCAGCAGAGGGACAGAAAACACTGAAGCTTTCTTT. Translation gives CASRGTENTEAFF.

The chain couples TRBV2 to TRBJ1-5; 9 bases line up with TRBD1. The J segment lost 0 bases and the V segment lost 6 bases, leaving 9 bases of the junction unmatched. Germline assignment: CDR1 SNHLY and CDR2 FYNNEI. This CDR3 region has 17 residues. DNA of the CDR3: TGTGCCAGCAGCGTTCGGGACAGGGCTTATAGCAATCAGCCCCAGCATTTT. Protein: CASSVRDRAYSNQPQHF.

Comment on this clone: The germline gene is not matched at one end of the junction; a read error may be the cause. The V call is TRBV5-1, the J call TRBJ2-2; TRBD2 matches 9 bases. The CDR3 covers 18 residues. The germline V gene has CDR1 SGHRS and CDR2 YFSETQ. The CDR3 DNA is TGCGCCCGCAGCCAGGGACTCGCGGGGGGGACGAACACCGGGGAGCTGTTTTTT. It specifies CARSQGLAGGTNTGELFF.

This chain joins TRBV25-1 and TRBJ2-7; tentative D call: TRBD1 (5 bases). Per germline, CDR1 MGHDK and CDR2 SYGVNS. Trimming took 4 bases from V and 2 from J, leaving 15 bases between them. This CDR3 contains 15 residues. The CDR3 spells CASSGHRSLAYEQYF. Here the CDR3 DNA reads TGTGCCAGCAGTGGTCACAGGAGTTTGGCCTACGAGCAGTACTTC.

The rearrangement uses TRBV5-1 and TRBJ2-7; 10 positions match TRBD1. The CDR3 length is 15 residues. V trimming: 4 bases; J trimming: 1 base; junction bases outside the gene matches: 5. Per the germline V gene, CDR1 is SGHRS and CDR2 is YFSETQ. The CDR3 spells CASSLDRGVSYEQYF. In DNA form, the CDR3 reads TGCGCCAGCAGCCTGGACAGGGGGGTTTCCTACGAGCAGTACTTC. The whole variable domain, filled in from reference TRBV5-1 and TRBJ2-7, reads KAGVTQTPRYLIKTRGQQVTLSCSPISGHRSVSWYQQTPGQGLQFLFEYFSETQRNKGNFPGRFSGRQFSNSRSEMNVSTLELGDSALYLCASSLDRGVSYEQYFGPGTRLTVT.

V usage is TRBV4-1 and J usage is TRBJ1-2; D gene unclear. Between the trimmed V and J ends, which lost 0 bases and 2 bases, there was a span of 7 bases. The germline gives CDR1 MGHRA, CDR2 YSYEKL. The CDR3 sequence is 14 residues long. The CDR3 nucleotides read TGCGCCAGCAGCCAAGAGGTGGAGAACTATGGCTACACCTTC. It codes for CASSQEVENYGYTF.

The chain combines TRBV2 with TRBJ1-2; 7 bases are a match to TRBD1. There are 13 residues in the CDR3. V trimming: 5 bases; J trimming: 5 bases; junction bases outside the gene matches: 5. Germline CDR1 reads SNHLY; CDR2 reads FYNNEI. The CDR3 sequence: CASSSQGNYGYTF. As DNA, the CDR3 is TGTGCCAGCAGTTCACAGGGGAATTATGGCTACACCTTC. The full variable domain, rest sourced from reference TRBV2 and TRBJ1-2, is EPEVTQTPSHQVTQMGQEVILRCVPISNHLYFYWYRQILGQKVEFLVSFYNNEISEKSEIFDDQFSVERPDGSNFTLKIRSTKLEDSAMYFCASSSQGNYGYTFGSGTRLTVV.

CDR3 loop: CASSLDGTGAYEQYF. The DNA for the CDR3 is TGTGCCAGCAGCTTAGATGGGACAGGAGCCTACGAGCAGTACTTC. The J gene is TRBJ2-7, the V gene TRBV11-2, with 8 bases identical to TRBD1. This CDR3 spans 15 amino acids. The V and J ends lost 0 bases and 2 bases, in that order; junction bases with no gene match: 3. The germline CDR1 and CDR2 sequences are SGHAT and FQNNGV.

This clone was seen once. The CDR3 nucleotides are TGCGCCAGCGGTTACGGACAAGGTGAGCAGTTCTTC. It yields the protein CASGYGQGEQFF. This chain joins TRBV10-1 and TRBJ2-1; D is possibly TRBD1 (5 bases). Germline V CDR1 and CDR2: WNHNN, SYGVQD (reference sequence). Trimming removed 8 bases at V and 9 bases at J, with 14 bases between. The CDR3 is made up of 12 amino acids.

The chain couples TRBV12-3 or TRBV12-4 to TRBJ2-1, with a weak D call TRBD1 (5 bases). V was pared by 4 bases and J by 6 bases, with 10 bases between. The CDR3 sequence is 13 residues long. CDR3 DNA: TGTGCCAGCAGTTCTCAGGGATCCAATGAGCAGTTCTTC. As protein: CASSSQGSNEQFF.

The rearrangement links TRBV18 to TRBJ1-4, with D perhaps TRBD1 (6 bases). CDR3 size: 14 residues. Trimming left V 2 bases short and J 8 bases short, with 12 bases between. Germline-derived CDR1 and CDR2 are KGHSH and LQKENI. The CDR3 reads CASSPAQGAEKLFF. The CDR3 DNA sequence: TGTGCCAGCTCACCAGCACAGGGAGCCGAAAAACTGTTTTTT.

The chain is built from TRBV6-5 and TRBJ2-4; D is unresolved. Germline V gene sequence: CDR1 MNHEY, CDR2 SVGAGI. Trimming took off 8 bases at V and 0 bases at J, with 14 bases between the two ends. The CDR3 totals 15 residues. CDR3 DNA: TGTGCCAGCTCTGGAGACTTTCTAGCCAAAAACATTCAGTACTTC. The encoded protein is CASSGDFLAKNIQYF.

The V call is TRBV5-5, the J call TRBJ1-2; D is possibly TRBD1 (6 bases). Trimming stripped 2 bases from V and 1 base from J, with 9 bases between. Germline-derived CDR1 and CDR2 are SGHKS and YYEKEE (reference sequence). The CDR3 runs to 14 residues. The CDR3 here is CASSFGQNNYGYTF. Here the CDR3 DNA reads TGTGCCAGCAGCTTCGGACAGAATAACTATGGCTACACCTTC.

The chain carries TRBV5-6 and TRBJ1-3; 7 bases are shared with TRBD1. This CDR3 contains 14 residues. Germline V gives CDR1 SGHDT, CDR2 YYEEEE. After removal of 4 bases from V and 3 bases from J, the junction contained 4 bases not matched to a gene. In DNA form, the CDR3 reads TGTGCCAGCAGCGGGACAGATGATGGAAACACCATATATTTT. Amino acid sequence: CASSGTDDGNTIYF.

The chain has TRBV5-1 and TRBJ1-3; 10 bases are a match to TRBD1. This CDR3 is built from 17 residues. Germline V lookup: CDR1 SGHRS, CDR2 YFSETQ. The ends lost 0 bases at V and 2 bases at J; junction bases unmatched: 5. The CDR3 DNA reads as TGCGCCAGCAGCTTGGCCCGGGACAGGGGCCCTGGAAACACCATATATTTT. Protein product: CASSLARDRGPGNTIYF.